Following are 6 T cell receptor beta chains from one sample sequenced in a study of blood T cell repertoires in COVID-19. Some clones are missing from TCRdb's copy, which holds only in-frame ones; the method was immunoSEQ multiplex PCR. In the table there are about 83,000 clones, around 88% of which are singletons. Sequenced sample: peripheral blood. These receptors all stem from a man aged 50-60 years with active COVID-19.

CDR3 nucleotides: TGTGCCAGCAGCCCCCCAGCGGGCGGTTACAATGAGCAGTTCTTC. Translating it yields CASSPPAGGYNEQFF. This sequence joins TRBV7-8 and TRBJ2-1, with D possibly TRBD2 on 6 matching bases. In germline, CDR1 is SGHVS, CDR2 FQNEAQ. Trimming cost V 5 bases and J 4 bases, with 15 bases left between them. The CDR3 is 15 residues long.

V usage is TRBV18 and J usage is TRBJ2-7, with TRBD1 as a possible D gene (6 bases). Germline values: CDR1 KGHSH, CDR2 LQKENI. The CDR3 has 14 residues. The germline V and J ends were trimmed by 2 bases and 3 bases, with 11 bases remaining between them. In DNA form, the CDR3 reads TGTGCCAGCTCACCAGGGGGCTCCCTCTACGAGCAGTACTTC. It translates to CASSPGGSLYEQYF.

The genes are TRBV5-1 and TRBJ1-4, with 9 nucleotides matching TRBD1. The CDR3 length is 16 residues. The J segment lost 7 bases and the V segment lost 4 bases, leaving 11 bases of the junction unmatched. CDR1 is SGHRS and CDR2 is YFSETQ in the germline V gene. This CDR3 reads CASSPPHGTGLEKLFF. Written as DNA, the CDR3 is TGCGCCAGCAGCCCGCCCCACGGGACAGGGCTTGAAAAACTGTTTTTT.

The chain is built from TRBV7-9 and TRBJ2-1; TRBD2 matches 9 bases. Germline V gene data show CDR1 as SEHNR and CDR2 as FQNEAQ (reference sequence). V dropped 4 bases and J dropped 8; count of bases not matched to a gene: 12. There are 16 residues in the CDR3. The CDR3 DNA reads TGTGCCAGCAGCTCGGCCGGGGCGGGGGGGCCCGATGAGCAGTTCTTC. Translated: CASSSAGAGGPDEQFF. The variable domain in full, completed from reference TRBV7-9 and TRBJ2-1, reads DTGVSQNPRHKITKRGQNVTFRCDPISEHNRLYWYRQTLGQGPEFLTYFQNEAQLEKSRLLSDRFSAERPKGSFSTLEIQRTEQGDSAMYLCASSSAGAGGPDEQFFGPGTRLTVL.

The V and J genes are TRBV30 and TRBJ2-3; D unresolved. V lost 3 bases and J lost 2, with 9 bases in between. Germline CDR1 and CDR2: GTSNPN and SVGIG (reference sequence). The CDR3 covers 13 residues. CDR3 protein: CAWRNRNTDTQYF. The CDR3 DNA follows: TGTGCCTGGAGGAACAGAAACACAGATACGCAGTATTTT.

The rearrangement uses TRBV12-1 and TRBJ2-7; TRBD1 reflects the table's D call only, with no check against the DNA. TRBV12-1 is classified as a pseudogene. The CDR3 contains 15 residues. CDR3: CASSWRTGGSDEQYF. The CDR3 bases are TGTGCCAGCAGCTGGAGGACAGGGGGCTCGGACGAGCAGTACTTC.